Listed here are 19 T cell receptor beta chains from one sample, sequenced in a study of cytomegalovirus exposure and HLA in healthy donors. Measured with immunoSEQ multiplex PCR; TCRdb has only the in-frame clones, and not every one. The sample holds 35,000 to 50,000 clones, 80% to 95% seen once. The sample taken for sequencing was PBMCs. The receptors derive from a woman aged 18-29 years in good health and CMV-seronegative.

This CDR3 reads CASSLGQGANYGYTF. The CDR3 coding sequence is TGTGCCAGCAGCTTAGGACAGGGGGCTAACTATGGCTACACCTTC. The chain uses TRBV7-9 and TRBJ1-2, with 9 bases that match TRBD1. V shed 1 base and J 0 bases; nucleotides not matched to a gene: 0. The CDR3 totals 15 residues. Germline assignment: CDR1 SEHNR and CDR2 FQNEAQ (reference sequence).

V gene TRBV5-1 combines with J gene TRBJ1-1; 9 positions agree with TRBD1. CDR1 is SGHRS and CDR2 is YFSETQ in the germline V gene. Unmatched junction bases numbered 7, after V lost 4 bases and J lost 0 bases. The length of the CDR3 is 16 residues. In DNA form, the CDR3 reads TGCGCCAGCAGCGAGACAGGGGGACTTATGAACACTGAAGCTTTCTTT. Its translation is CASSETGGLMNTEAFF.

The rearrangement joins TRBV9 to TRBJ2-3, with TRBD2 identical over 8 bases. The V segment lost 0 bases and the J segment 6 bases; nucleotides outside the gene matches: 15. CDR1 and CDR2 (germline): SGDLS, YYNGEE. CDR3 length: 18 amino acids. The CDR3 protein is CASSVAGGASGPGDTQYF. As DNA, the CDR3 is TGTGCCAGCAGCGTAGCCGGGGGGGCATCGGGGCCCGGGGATACGCAGTATTTT.

The chain couples TRBV15 to TRBJ2-1, with 10 bases fitting TRBD1. The CDR3 length is 16 residues. Trimming took 1 base from V and 0 from J; bases not matched to a gene: 0. Germline assignment: CDR1 LNHNV and CDR2 YYDKDF (reference sequence). The CDR3 coding sequence is TGTGCCACCAGCAGAGGGACAGGGGGCTCCTACAATGAGCAGTTCTTC. This codes for CATSRGTGGSYNEQFF.

This rearrangement joins TRBV29-1 to TRBJ2-3, with 7 nucleotides matching TRBD1. CDR1 and CDR2 from the germline V gene are SQVTM and ANQGSEA. The junction had 6 bases not matched to a gene; V was cut back by 5 bases and J by 4 bases. The CDR3 has 13 amino acids. CDR3 DNA: TGCAGCGTTACTCCTACAGGGGCAGATACGCAGTATTTT. Translating gives CSVTPTGADTQYF.

V usage is TRBV5-8 and J usage is TRBJ2-5; the D is unclear. This CDR3 is built from 14 residues. Germline V gene sequence: CDR1 SGHTS, CDR2 YDEGEE. The germline V and J ends were trimmed by 0 bases and 1 base, with 7 bases remaining between them. The CDR3 spells CASSLARTQETQYF. DNA for the CDR3: TGTGCCAGCAGCTTGGCGCGTACCCAAGAGACCCAGTACTTC.

This chain uses TRBV5-8 with TRBJ1-2; the D gene is possibly TRBD1 (6 bases). This CDR3 has 15 amino acids. Germline values: CDR1 SGHTS, CDR2 YDEGEE. The V end lost 3 bases, the J end lost 8 bases, and 20 bases lay between the germline ends. The chain's CDR3 is CASSSTRTGLTGYTF. In DNA form, the CDR3 reads TGTGCCAGCAGCTCTACGCGAACAGGGCTTACGGGCTACACCTTC. The variable domain in full, with the rest retrieved from reference TRBV5-8 and TRBJ1-2, is EAGVTQSPTHLIKTRGQQATLRCSPISGHTSVYWYQQALGLGLQFLLWYDEGEERNRGNFPPRFSGRQFPNYSSELNVNALELEDSALYLCASSSTRTGLTGYTFGSGTRLTVV.

This clone was seen only once. The chain has TRBV10-3 and TRBJ2-7; D not certain. This CDR3 contains 12 residues. Germline V gives CDR1 ENHRY, CDR2 SYGVKD. The ends were cut back, 6 bases at V and 2 bases at J, with 8 bases in the middle. The CDR3 here is CAIRAQTYEQYF. The CDR3 DNA is TGTGCCATCAGAGCGCAGACCTACGAGCAGTACTTC.

This clone was recorded only once. The chain links TRBV5-6 to TRBJ2-3; 8 positions agree with TRBD1. This CDR3 spans 14 amino acids. The V gene end was trimmed by 4 bases and the J gene end by 4 bases; junction bases not matched to a gene: 5. CDR1 and CDR2 from the germline V gene are SGHDT and YYEEEE. The CDR3 sequence: CASSGQGGPDTQYF. CDR3 coding DNA: TGTGCCAGCAGCGGACAGGGTGGACCAGATACGCAGTATTTT. The entire variable domain, with the rest obtained from reference TRBV5-6 and TRBJ2-3, is as follows: DAGVTQSPTHLIKTRGQQVTLRCSPKSGHDTVSWYQQALGQGPQFIFQYYEEEERQRGNFPDRFSGHQFPNYSSELNVNALLLGDSALYLCASSGQGGPDTQYFGPGTRLTVL.

The CDR3: CASSLVAGAAGNTIYF. The CDR3 nucleotides are TGTGCCAGCAGCTTAGTGGCGGGGGCAGCTGGAAACACCATATATTTT. V is TRBV7-8 and J is TRBJ1-3; weak D call: TRBD1 (6 bases). The germline CDR1 and CDR2 sequences are SGHVS and FQNEAQ. The CDR3 is 16 amino acids. Trimming removed 1 base from V and 2 bases from J, with 12 bases in between.

This chain connects TRBV5-4 to TRBJ2-1; a weak D match, TRBD2 (7 bases). From germline, CDR1 is SGHNT and CDR2 YYREEE (reference sequence). Trimming shortened V by 0 bases and J by 8 bases, and 21 bases separated the two germline ends. The CDR3 extends over 17 amino acids. This chain's CDR3 is CASSLGGRGRASDEQFF. In DNA form, the CDR3 reads TGTGCCAGCAGCTTGGGGGGTAGGGGGAGGGCCTCGGATGAGCAGTTCTTC.

This chain connects TRBV5-1 to TRBJ2-7, with TRBD2 identical over 11 bases. From germline, CDR1 is SGHRS and CDR2 YFSETQ. CDR3 length: 14 amino acids. J was trimmed by 3 bases and V by 8 bases; bases with no gene match: 7. The CDR3 coding sequence is TGCGCCAGTAGGCTAGCGGGGGGCCGCTACGAGCAGTACTTC. This gives the protein CASRLAGGRYEQYF.

The chain is built from TRBV7-3 and TRBJ2-1; 7 bases agree with TRBD1. V trimming: 5 bases; J trimming: 5 bases; junction bases outside the gene matches: 3. The CDR3 has 13 amino acids. The V gene's germline CDR1 is SGHTA and CDR2 FQGTGA. The DNA of the CDR3 is TGTGCCAGCAGCCAACAGGGGAACAATGAGCAGTTCTTC. Translating it yields CASSQQGNNEQFF.

This chain connects TRBV6-5 to TRBJ2-2, with D perhaps TRBD2 (6 bases). The germline V and J ends were trimmed by 2 bases and 4 bases, with 11 bases remaining between them. The CDR3 runs to 15 residues. Germline V lookup: CDR1 MNHEY, CDR2 SVGAGI. CDR3 bases: TGTGCCAGCAGTTACAGCTGGGGAGGCACCGGGGAGCTGTTTTTT. Translating gives CASSYSWGGTGELFF.

The DNA of the CDR3 is TGTGCCAGTAGTAGACCGGGACAGGCGAACAATCAGCCCCAGCATTTT. Protein: CASSRPGQANNQPQHF. This chain connects TRBV19 to TRBJ1-5; 8 bases are a match to TRBD1. The ends lost 4 bases at V and 3 bases at J; junction bases unmatched: 8. Germline V gene lookup returns CDR1 LNHDA and CDR2 SQIVND (reference sequence). The CDR3 is made up of 16 amino acids.

The V and J genes are TRBV19 and TRBJ1-2; D might be TRBD1 (5 bases). V lost 3 bases and J lost 0, with 14 bases in between. Germline V gene sequence: CDR1 LNHDA, CDR2 SQIVND (reference sequence). The CDR3 has 16 amino acids. The DNA of the CDR3 is TGTGCCAGTAGTATTGGGAACAGGCCCTCTAACTATGGCTACACCTTC. This codes for CASSIGNRPSNYGYTF.

V gene TRBV7-9 combines with J gene TRBJ2-2; TRBD1 matches 8 bases. The V and J ends lost 5 bases and 10 bases, in that order; junction bases with no gene match: 12. The CDR3 contains 15 residues. Germline V gives CDR1 SEHNR, CDR2 FQNEAQ (reference sequence). This CDR3 reads CASSPRTGLSTELFF. The CDR3 DNA reads as TGTGCCAGCAGCCCTAGGACAGGGTTGAGTACGGAGCTGTTTTTT. The full variable domain, completed using reference TRBV7-9 and TRBJ2-2, is DTGVSQNPRHKITKRGQNVTFRCDPISEHNRLYWYRQTLGQGPEFLTYFQNEAQLEKSRLLSDRFSAERPKGSFSTLEIQRTEQGDSAMYLCASSPRTGLSTELFFGEGSRLTVL.

The rearrangement joins TRBV19 to TRBJ2-6; the D is unclear. The CDR3 is made up of 14 amino acids. Deletions cut 5 bases from V and 0 bases from J, with 5 bases between. Germline lookup yields CDR1 LNHDA and CDR2 SQIVND (reference sequence). CDR3 bases: TGTGCCAGTAGTCAAAACTCTGGGGCCAACGTCCTGACTTTC. Its translation is CASSQNSGANVLTF.

The chain recombines TRBV28 with TRBJ2-7; 7 bases line up with TRBD2. In germline, CDR1 is MDHEN, CDR2 SYDVKM. The CDR3 totals 14 residues. The V and J ends lost 5 bases and 5 bases, in that order; junction bases with no gene match: 9. CDR3 sequence reads: CASSRSGGGHEQYF. The DNA for the CDR3 is TGTGCCAGCAGTCGCTCGGGGGGAGGCCACGAGCAGTACTTC. Using reference TRBV28 and TRBJ2-7 for the parts outside the CDR3, the full variable domain is DVKVTQSSRYLVKRTGEKVFLECVQDMDHENMFWYRQDPGLGLRLIYFSYDVKMKEKGDIPEGYSVSREKKERFSLILESASTNQTSMYLCASSRSGGGHEQYFGPGTRLTVT.